A selection of T cell receptor beta chains follows, all from one sample in a study of monozygotic twins with inflammatory bowel disease. TCRdb reprocessed the 5' RACE reads and reports one entry per CDR3 protein, with no DNA. The sample has some 300,000 distinct CDR3 sequences. Source material: blood. The receptors stem from a human donor with ulcerative colitis or Crohn's disease, or a healthy co-twin of an affected twin (not recorded which). CDR3s include the opening cysteine and the closing phenylalanine or tryptophan.

V gene	J gene	CDR3 protein
TRBV4-3	TRBJ1-3	CASSTTDSGNTIYF
TRBV20-1	TRBJ2-7	CSASFFGTGDSYEQYF
TRBV7-2	TRBJ2-5	CASSLGLAGSQETQYF
TRBV7-6	TRBJ2-1	CASALREEQFF
TRBV6-6	TRBJ1-2	CASVRDTSPYGYTF
TRBV13	TRBJ1-3	CASSLGSGNSGNTIYF
TRBV7-9	TRBJ1-1	CASSPDSAPTEAFF
TRBV27	TRBJ1-1	CASSPDFLVNTEAFF
TRBV6-5	TRBJ1-1	CASTLWGAKNTEAFF
TRBV3-1	TRBJ2-5	CASSQVGLGPQETQYF
TRBV7-6	TRBJ1-5	CASSLDIGNQPQHF
TRBV5-1	TRBJ2-1	CASSKAANSYNEQFF
TRBV20-1	TRBJ2-7	CSAPLPGQAYEQYF
TRBV6-2/TRBV6-3	TRBJ2-7	CATTTATYEQYF
TRBV5-1	TRBJ1-1	CASSLASEGLRLGQAFF
TRBV12-3/TRBV12-4	TRBJ2-1	CASRRLAGGHSEQFF
TRBV7-2	TRBJ2-7	CASSQTSRGSYEEYF
TRBV10-3	TRBJ1-6	CAISGTGVPNSPLHF
TRBV6-2/TRBV6-3	TRBJ1-5	CASSYSNGRAENQPQHF
TRBV6-4	TRBJ2-1	CASSEGWGASDEQFF
TRBV28	TRBJ2-3	CASSSLGGGPTDTQYF
TRBV28	TRBJ2-3	CASREYGTDTQYF
TRBV4-2	TRBJ1-5	CASSQDISQPQHF
TRBV11-1	TRBJ1-6	CASSLAPPPVLSNSPLHF
TRBV7-2	TRBJ2-5	CASSFQGGQETQYF
TRBV29-1	TRBJ2-6	CSAVEGTGANVLTF
TRBV7-2	TRBJ2-7	CASSQERGYEQYF
TRBV7-9	TRBJ1-5	CASNNGNQPQHF
TRBV15	TRBJ2-5	CATSRDLGVRETQYF
TRBV28	TRBJ2-3	CASRPLGQDTDTQYF
TRBV20-1	TRBJ2-2	CSARDNPGELFF
TRBV5-1	TRBJ2-7	CASSFNRGVSGSGSYEQYF
TRBV9	TRBJ2-7	CASSAAGQGVVEQYF
TRBV6-1	TRBJ2-4	CASKSSGSVAKNIQYF